What follows are 23 T cell receptor beta chains derived from one specimen sequenced in a study of blood T cell repertoires in COVID-19. Clones were sequenced by immunoSEQ multiplex PCR, and TCRdb holds only the in-frame ones, with some missing. This sample carries a few hundred thousand clones, 75% to 90% of them seen once, and the ten largest clones take approximately 8%. Sequenced material: PBMCs or T cells enriched from blood (not recorded which). The source of these receptors is a woman aged 60 to 75 who had recovered from COVID-19.

The chain is built from TRBV6-5 and TRBJ2-1; 10 nucleotides match TRBD1. CDR3 size: 15 residues. After removal of 6 bases from V and 5 bases from J, the junction contained 7 bases not matched to a gene. CDR1 MNHEY and CDR2 SVGAGI come from the germline V gene. This CDR3 reads CASSLGQGSHNEQFF. The CDR3 DNA sequence: TGTGCCAGCAGCTTGGGACAGGGGTCCCACAATGAGCAGTTCTTC.

The V gene is TRBV27, the J gene TRBJ1-2, with TRBD1 matching over 8 bases. Germline V gives CDR1 MNHEY, CDR2 SMNVEV (reference sequence). V dropped 8 bases and J dropped 6; count of bases not matched to a gene: 8. The CDR3 has 13 amino acids. As DNA, the CDR3 is TGTGCCAGCCTCGGACAGGGCAAACATGGCTACACCTTC. Translated, it gives CASLGQGKHGYTF.

This chain uses TRBV7-9 with TRBJ2-7; 8 nucleotides match TRBD1. Germline lookup yields CDR1 SEHNR and CDR2 FQNEAQ (reference sequence). V shed 6 bases, J shed 2 bases, and the junction held 3 bases outside the gene matches. This CDR3 region has 13 residues. The CDR3 loop is CASSVTGAYEQYF. The CDR3 bases are TGTGCCAGCAGTGTGACAGGGGCCTACGAGCAGTACTTC.

The genes are TRBV5-4 and TRBJ2-3; 7 nucleotides line up with TRBD2. Unmatched junction bases numbered 4, after V lost 0 bases and J lost 9 bases. The CDR3 contains 13 residues. The germline gives CDR1 SGHNT, CDR2 YYREEE (reference sequence). This chain's CDR3 is CASSLVGAGTQYF. CDR3 nucleotide sequence: TGTGCCAGCAGCTTGGTGGGAGCGGGGACGCAGTATTTT.

The chain couples TRBV5-4 to TRBJ1-4, with unresolved D. The CDR3 contains 15 residues. V lost 0 bases to trimming and J lost 3 bases, with 9 bases between them. The V gene's germline CDR1 is SGHNT and CDR2 YYREEE (reference sequence). The CDR3 sequence is CASSLAEEANEKLFF. As DNA, the CDR3 is TGTGCCAGCAGCTTGGCCGAGGAGGCTAATGAAAAACTGTTTTTT.

The gene calls are TRBV2 and TRBJ2-5; TRBD2 might be the D (7 bases). This CDR3 is built from 14 residues. V lost 1 base and J lost 4, with 10 bases in between. Germline assignment: CDR1 SNHLY and CDR2 FYNNEI. CDR3 DNA sequence: TGTGCCAGCAGTGAAGGGGGAGGGGGAGAGACCCAGTACTTC. Encoded protein: CASSEGGGGETQYF.

This clone was found once. The rearrangement links TRBV24-1 to TRBJ1-2, with D tentatively TRBD1 (5 bases). V lost 1 base and J lost 7, with 9 bases in between. This CDR3 has 13 residues. The germline V gene has CDR1 KGHDR and CDR2 SFDVKD. The CDR3 reads CATSDFRGSGYTF. CDR3 bases: TGTGCCACCAGTGATTTTAGGGGTTCTGGCTACACCTTC.

V gene TRBV6-5 combines with J gene TRBJ1-5; TRBD1 matches 8 bases. Trimming took 0 bases from V and 7 from J; bases not matched to a gene: 8. This CDR3 is 16 amino acids long. The germline gives CDR1 MNHEY, CDR2 SVGAGI. The CDR3 DNA follows: TGTGCCAGCAGTTACTCTCCTCCAGGGGGCGGCCAGCCCCAGCATTTT. Residues: CASSYSPPGGGQPQHF.

The chain employs TRBV7-8 and TRBJ2-1; 8 nucleotides match TRBD1. Losses at the gene ends were 5 bases for V and 6 bases for J; bases not matched to a gene: 9. From germline, CDR1 is SGHVS and CDR2 FQNEAQ. CDR3 length: 15 residues. The CDR3 DNA follows: TGTGCCAGCAGCCCCTTGGACAGGGTTGGCAATGAGCAGTTCTTC. Protein product: CASSPLDRVGNEQFF.

The rearrangement uses TRBV4-1 and TRBJ2-2, with a tentative D call TRBD1 (5 bases). Germline V gives CDR1 MGHRA, CDR2 YSYEKL. V was clipped by 5 bases and J by 5 bases, with 9 bases between them. The CDR3 covers 13 residues. Here the CDR3 reads CASSKGLTGELFF. The CDR3 region has the DNA TGCGCCAGCAGCAAGGGGCTTACCGGGGAGCTGTTTTTT.

The chain uses TRBV6-1 and TRBJ1-2; a weak D match, TRBD1 (6 bases). Germline V gene lookup returns CDR1 MNHNS and CDR2 SASEGT. The CDR3 is 17 residues long. Trimming shortened V by 3 bases and J by 0 bases, and 17 bases separated the two germline ends. Here the CDR3 reads CASSEWFLRDTNYGYTF. The DNA for the CDR3 is TGTGCCAGCAGTGAGTGGTTTTTGAGGGACACTAACTATGGCTACACCTTC.

The CDR3 reads CARLGGQVDGYTF. DNA for the CDR3: TGTGCCCGGCTGGGAGGACAGGTAGATGGCTACACCTTC. The J gene is TRBJ1-2, the V gene TRBV30, with 7 bases aligning to TRBD1. The germline CDR1 and CDR2 sequences are GTSNPN and SVGIG (reference sequence). The ends lost 8 bases at V and 6 bases at J; junction bases unmatched: 12. This CDR3 is 13 amino acids long.

V is TRBV6-5 and J is TRBJ2-1; 11 bases are shared with TRBD2. Germline CDR1 reads MNHEY; CDR2 reads SVGAGI. Unmatched junction bases numbered 4, after V lost 6 bases and J lost 6 bases. The CDR3 has 14 residues. CDR3 bases: TGTGCCAGCAGACATAGCGGGGGGGGCAATGAGCAGTTCTTC. This translates into CASRHSGGGNEQFF.

V usage is TRBV5-4 and J usage is TRBJ1-3; D gene uncertain. Germline assignment: CDR1 SGHNT and CDR2 YYREEE (reference sequence). The CDR3 is 12 residues long. Trimming left V 4 bases short and J 2 bases short, with 4 bases between. The CDR3 loop is CASSGPGNTIYF. The CDR3 bases are TGTGCCAGCAGCGGGCCTGGAAACACCATATATTTT.

This chain uses TRBV4-1 with TRBJ1-6, with D unclear. Looked up from germline, CDR1 is MGHRA and CDR2 is YSYEKL. Trimming pared 2 bases from V and 7 bases from J, leaving 15 bases between. This CDR3 has 16 amino acids. The CDR3 spells CASSQPPWQMNSPLHF. DNA for the CDR3: TGCGCCAGCAGCCAACCCCCTTGGCAGATGAATTCACCCCTCCACTTT.

The V call is TRBV6-6, the J call TRBJ1-2; D is ambiguous. Trimming cost V 0 bases and J 8 bases, with 16 bases left between them. This CDR3 comprises 15 residues. Looked up from germline, CDR1 is MNHNY and CDR2 is SVGAGI (reference sequence). In nucleotides, the CDR3 is TGTGCCAGCAGTTACTCTGGCCGGGAGGGATTGGGCTACACCTTC. Encoded protein: CASSYSGREGLGYTF.

The V call is TRBV28, the J call TRBJ1-2; D perhaps matches TRBD1 (6 bases). The ends were cut back, 0 bases at V and 8 bases at J, with 16 bases in the middle. The CDR3 is 15 residues long. The germline gives CDR1 MDHEN, CDR2 SYDVKM. The CDR3 DNA is TGTGCCAGCAGTTTATGGGGGGCTCAGAAAAACGGCTACACCTTC. This codes for CASSLWGAQKNGYTF.

J is TRBJ1-6 and V is TRBV18; D is unclear. The CDR3 is made up of 16 amino acids. Per germline, CDR1 KGHSH and CDR2 LQKENI. V gave up 5 bases and J gave up 1 base, with 12 bases separating them. The CDR3 sequence is CASSSEIKSYNSPLHF. The CDR3 DNA sequence: TGTGCCAGCTCATCGGAGATTAAGTCCTATAATTCACCCCTCCACTTT.

Worth noting for this clone: Other DNA sequences within the sample encode an identical CDR3. The chain carries TRBV5-1 and TRBJ2-5; 11 bases map to TRBD2. The CDR3 consists of 14 residues. J lost 2 bases, V lost 4 bases, and 1 base had no gene match. Germline V gene lookup returns CDR1 SGHRS and CDR2 YFSETQ. The CDR3 here is CASSGTSGQETQYF. As DNA, the CDR3 is TGCGCCAGCAGCGGGACTAGCGGACAAGAGACCCAGTACTTC.

This chain links TRBV29-1 with TRBJ2-1, with no clear D. The V end was cut by 5 bases, the J end by 3 bases, with 5 bases between. The CDR3 extends over 11 amino acids. CDR1 and CDR2 (germline): SQVTM, ANQGSEA. CDR3 in amino acids: CSVISYNEQFF. The DNA for the CDR3 is TGCAGCGTTATCAGCTACAATGAGCAGTTCTTC.

This chain connects TRBV18 to TRBJ2-5; TRBD1 matches at 8 bases. Germline V gene lookup returns CDR1 KGHSH and CDR2 LQKENI. With V trimmed by 4 bases and J by 4 bases, 8 bases remained unmatched. This CDR3 is 15 amino acids long. The CDR3: CASSLTGAAGETQYF. The DNA of the CDR3 is TGTGCCAGCTCACTGACAGGGGCCGCCGGAGAGACCCAGTACTTC.

The rearrangement links TRBV5-1 to TRBJ1-2; 9 bases are a match to TRBD1. The CDR3 is 14 amino acids. Germline V gene lookup returns CDR1 SGHRS and CDR2 YFSETQ. With 3 bases clipped from V and 7 bases from J, the junction kept 7 bases outside the gene matches. The CDR3 is CASSSPGQGGGYTF. The CDR3 bases are TGCGCCAGCAGCTCGCCGGGACAGGGAGGTGGCTACACCTTC.

This chain joins TRBV6-2 or TRBV6-3 and TRBJ2-7; no definite D call. V gave up 2 bases and J gave up 0 bases, with 5 bases separating them. The germline CDR1 and CDR2 sequences are MNHEY and SVGEGT. The CDR3 is 13 amino acids. The CDR3 reads CASSYRSSYEQYV. CDR3 coding DNA: TGTGCCAGCAGTTACAGGAGCTCCTACGAGCAGTACGTC.